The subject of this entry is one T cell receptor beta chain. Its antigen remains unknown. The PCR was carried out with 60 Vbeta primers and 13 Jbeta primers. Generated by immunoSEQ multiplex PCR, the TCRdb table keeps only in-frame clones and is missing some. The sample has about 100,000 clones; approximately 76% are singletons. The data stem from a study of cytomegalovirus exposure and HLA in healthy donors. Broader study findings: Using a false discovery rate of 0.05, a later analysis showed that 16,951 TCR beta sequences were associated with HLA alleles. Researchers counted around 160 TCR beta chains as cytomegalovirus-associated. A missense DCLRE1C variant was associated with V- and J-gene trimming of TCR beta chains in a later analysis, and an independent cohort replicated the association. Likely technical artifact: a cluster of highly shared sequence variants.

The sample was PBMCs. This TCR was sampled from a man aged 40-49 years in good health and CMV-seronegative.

CDR3 nucleotides: TGTGCCAGCAGTGAAGCTATAGCAGAAAAACTGTTTTTT. It encodes CASSEAIAEKLFF. The rearrangement uses TRBV6-1 and TRBJ1-4; D is ambiguous. Germline V gene lookup returns CDR1 MNHNS and CDR2 SASEGT. The CDR3 is 13 amino acids. Trimming pared 0 bases from V and 8 bases from J, leaving 7 bases between.